Sequencing of this T cell receptor beta chain was carried out in a study of OX40 agonist ivuxolimab in advanced cancers. Study-level background: Ivuxolimab was administered intravenously to patients at 0.01 to 10 mg/kg every 2 weeks. Dose-escalation cases comprised hepatocellular carcinoma, melanoma, renal cell or head and neck cancer.

Assay used: immunoSEQ multiplex PCR; TCRdb lists only in-frame clones, some missing. The sample carries approximately 63,000 clones, more than 80% recorded once. This CDR3 is 14 amino acids long. In germline, CDR1 is SGHRS, CDR2 YFSETQ. Trimming removed 1 base at V and 0 bases at J, with 7 bases between. Study results and limitations: Normalized T-cell clonal expansion was also low in some nonresponders.

This clone occurred a few times. Its specificity is unknown. The TCR comes from an adult with an advanced solid tumor such as melanoma, head and neck, liver or kidney cancer. Sequences were derived from CD4+ or CD8+ T cells sorted from blood, sampled in a trial of the OX40 agonist ivuxolimab. V and J are TRBV5-1 and TRBJ1-1; possibly TRBD1 for D (5 bases). CDR3 residues: CASSLTGLNTEAFF. The CDR3, as DNA: TGCGCCAGCAGCTTGACAGGATTGAACACTGAAGCTTTCTTT.